Listed below are T cell receptor beta chains from one sample, sequenced in a study of CD8 T cells in Susac syndrome. Each CDR3 protein gets one entry after TCRdb re-called the immunoSEQ multiplex PCR reads with MiXCR. Of around 190,000 distinct CDR3 sequences detected, roughly 96% appear once; the ten largest clones hold around 0.093%. Input material: CD4+ T cells from PBMCs. The receptors derive from a human donor in good health. Both conserved end residues are part of each CDR3. Fields, in order: J gene, D gene, clone size, V gene, CDR3 protein, CDR3 DNA. D genes are given only for firm matches. Clone size is stated in some rows and not others, as once, few, many or a class when expanded.

J: TRBJ1-2; D: TRBD1; size: once; V: TRBV23-1; CDR3: CASSDRVPGYTF; DNA: TGCGCCAGCAGTGACAGGGTTCCGGGCTACACCTTC
J: TRBJ2-3; D: NA; size: NA; V: TRBV27; CDR3: CASSPVGVDTQYF; DNA: TGTGCCAGCAGCCCCGTCGGGGTAGATACGCAGTATTTT
J: TRBJ2-1; D: TRBD2; size: NA; V: TRBV18; CDR3: CASSTTSGRGNEQFF; DNA: TGTGCCAGCTCAACCACTAGCGGGAGGGGCAATGAGCAGTTCTTC
J: TRBJ2-5; D: NA; size: NA; V: TRBV3-1; CDR3: CASSQGEWETQYF; DNA: TGTGCCAGCAGCCAAGGAGAGTGGGAGACCCAGTACTTC
J: TRBJ2-3; D: NA; size: NA; V: TRBV5-1; CDR3: CASSLGDSRTDTQYF; DNA: TGCGCCAGCAGCTTGGGCGACAGCCGCACAGATACGCAGTATTTT
J: TRBJ1-1; D: TRBD1; size: NA; V: TRBV29-1; CDR3: CSARQGGDTEAFF; DNA: TGCAGCGCAAGACAGGGGGGGGACACTGAAGCTTTCTTT
J: TRBJ2-2; D: NA; size: once; V: TRBV6-2/TRBV6-3; CDR3: CASSYEGLVNAGELFF; DNA: TGTGCCAGCAGTTACGAGGGACTGGTAAACGCCGGGGAGCTGTTTTTT
J: TRBJ2-1; D: NA; size: NA; V: TRBV3-1; CDR3: CASSHGGPYNEQFF; DNA: TGTGCCAGCAGCCACGGGGGGCCCTACAATGAGCAGTTCTTC
J: TRBJ1-5; D: NA; size: few; V: TRBV27; CDR3: CASSSANQPQHF; DNA: TGTGCCAGCAGTTCCGCAAATCAGCCCCAGCATTTT
J: TRBJ1-1; D: NA; size: NA; V: TRBV29-1; CDR3: CSASGGQLNTEAFF; DNA: TGCAGCGCCTCTGGGGGGCAACTGAACACTGAAGCTTTCTTT
J: TRBJ1-2; D: NA; size: NA; V: TRBV30; CDR3: CACTFPGPLRGYTF; DNA: TGTGCCTGTACTTTTCCGGGACCCTTGAGGGGCTACACCTTC
J: TRBJ1-2; D: TRBD1; size: NA; V: TRBV20-1; CDR3: CSAAPGTGDGYGYTF; DNA: TGCAGTGCTGCACCCGGGACAGGGGACGGCTATGGCTACACCTTC
J: TRBJ2-3; D: NA; size: NA; V: TRBV7-2; CDR3: CASSSSTSTDTQYF; DNA: TGTGCCAGCAGCTCCAGCACTAGCACAGATACGCAGTATTTT
J: TRBJ1-5; D: NA; size: once; V: TRBV11-2; CDR3: CASSLYGSEGSNQPQHF; DNA: TGTGCCAGCAGCTTATATGGGTCTGAGGGGAGCAATCAGCCCCAGCATTTT
J: TRBJ1-5; D: NA; size: NA; V: TRBV5-1; CDR3: CASSLGAGGNQPQHF; DNA: TGCGCCAGCAGCTTGGGTGCAGGGGGCAATCAGCCCCAGCATTTT
J: TRBJ2-1; D: NA; size: NA; V: TRBV3-1; CDR3: CATRQSPGNEQFF; DNA: TGTGCCACAAGACAATCCCCAGGGAATGAGCAGTTCTTC
J: TRBJ2-1; D: NA; size: NA; V: TRBV18; CDR3: CASSSGTLGNEQFF; DNA: TGTGCCAGCTCCTCGGGGACACTTGGGAATGAGCAGTTCTTC
J: TRBJ1-2; D: NA; size: NA; V: TRBV15; CDR3: CATSDGYGYTF; DNA: TGTGCCACCTCGGACGGCTATGGCTACACCTTC
J: TRBJ1-6; D: NA; size: NA; V: TRBV12-3/TRBV12-4; CDR3: CASSWGTGNSPLHF; DNA: TGTGCCAGCAGTTGGGGGACCGGGAATTCACCCCTCCACTTT
J: TRBJ2-3; D: NA; size: few; V: TRBV15; CDR3: CATSRGLAADTQYF; DNA: TGTGCCACCAGCCGGGGCCTTGCGGCAGATACGCAGTATTTT
J: TRBJ1-6; D: NA; size: NA; V: TRBV7-9; CDR3: CASSPRGDSPLHF; DNA: TGTGCCAGCAGCCCCCGGGGGGATTCACCCCTCCACTTT
J: TRBJ1-6; D: TRBD1; size: once; V: TRBV27; CDR3: CASREWQGATSPLHF; DNA: TGTGCCAGCCGGGAATGGCAGGGGGCTACTTCACCCCTCCACTTT
J: TRBJ1-1; D: NA; size: once; V: TRBV29-1; CDR3: CSVRQQKNTEAFF; DNA: TGCAGCGTCCGACAGCAGAAGAACACTGAAGCTTTCTTT
J: TRBJ2-5; D: NA; size: NA; V: TRBV2; CDR3: CASTRDGGETQYF; DNA: TGTGCCAGCACAAGGGACGGCGGAGAGACCCAGTACTTC
J: TRBJ1-5; D: NA; size: NA; V: TRBV24-1; CDR3: CAAQNPGEPQHF; DNA: TGTGCCGCTCAGAATCCCGGGGAGCCCCAGCATTTT
J: TRBJ2-1; D: NA; size: NA; V: TRBV5-4; CDR3: CASSLAGGTKTTEQFF; DNA: TGTGCCAGCAGCTTGGCAGGCGGGACAAAAACGACTGAGCAGTTCTTC
J: TRBJ2-7; D: NA; size: NA; V: TRBV20-1; CDR3: CSARRAGLLYEQYF; DNA: TGCAGTGCTAGGCGGGCAGGGCTCCTCTACGAGCAGTACTTC
J: TRBJ2-7; D: TRBD2; size: NA; V: TRBV18; CDR3: CASSPHPPGSGDYEQYF; DNA: TGTGCCAGCTCACCACACCCCCCGGGCAGCGGGGACTACGAGCAGTACTTC
J: TRBJ2-1; D: TRBD2; size: NA; V: TRBV7-3; CDR3: CASSSGTSGNEQFF; DNA: TGTGCCAGCAGCTCCGGGACTAGCGGGAATGAGCAGTTCTTC
J: TRBJ2-3; D: NA; size: NA; V: TRBV7-2; CDR3: CASSPNTIRSTDTQYF; DNA: TGTGCCAGCAGCCCCAACACGATAAGGAGCACAGATACGCAGTATTTT
J: TRBJ2-1; D: TRBD1; size: NA; V: TRBV9; CDR3: CASSAKGQGVPNEQFF; DNA: TGTGCCAGCAGCGCGAAGGGACAGGGGGTCCCCAATGAGCAGTTCTTC
J: TRBJ2-5; D: NA; size: NA; V: TRBV20-1; CDR3: CSAPSSSSDQTQYF; DNA: TGCAGTGCTCCGAGCTCCTCTAGCGATCAGACCCAGTACTTC
J: TRBJ2-3; D: TRBD2; size: NA; V: TRBV24-1; CDR3: CATSDWASGSHLDTQYF; DNA: TGTGCCACCAGTGATTGGGCTAGCGGGTCCCATCTCGATACGCAGTATTTT
J: TRBJ2-1; D: TRBD1; size: NA; V: TRBV29-1; CDR3: CSVDRGRRYNEQFF; DNA: TGCAGCGTAGACAGGGGGCGTCGGTACAATGAGCAGTTCTTC
J: TRBJ1-5; D: TRBD1; size: NA; V: TRBV14; CDR3: CASSQVNRGPQHF; DNA: TGTGCCAGCAGCCAAGTTAACAGGGGGCCCCAGCATTTT
J: TRBJ2-5; D: TRBD2; size: NA; V: TRBV5-4; CDR3: CASSLGLSSGGKTQYF; DNA: TGTGCCAGCAGCTTGGGACTCTCTAGCGGGGGGAAGACCCAGTACTTC
J: TRBJ1-1; D: NA; size: NA; V: TRBV7-9; CDR3: CASSFGGYGAEAFF; DNA: TGTGCCAGCAGCTTTGGGGGATACGGGGCTGAAGCTTTCTTT
J: TRBJ2-1; D: TRBD1; size: NA; V: TRBV11-3; CDR3: CASSFGTVSYNEQFF; DNA: TGTGCCAGCAGTTTCGGGACAGTCTCCTACAATGAGCAGTTCTTC
J: TRBJ1-2; D: NA; size: NA; V: TRBV5-6; CDR3: CASSLIRAYGYTF; DNA: TGTGCCAGCAGCTTGATCAGGGCCTATGGCTACACCTTC
J: TRBJ1-1; D: TRBD1; size: NA; V: TRBV29-1; CDR3: CSVEVLQGPGTEAFF; DNA: TGCAGCGTTGAGGTATTACAGGGGCCGGGAACTGAAGCTTTCTTT
J: TRBJ1-3; D: NA; size: NA; V: TRBV29-1; CDR3: CSVGLTDSGNTIYF; DNA: TGCAGCGTTGGGTTGACAGACTCTGGAAACACCATATATTTT
J: TRBJ2-7; D: NA; size: NA; V: TRBV7-2; CDR3: CASSPTSGGLSYEQYF; DNA: TGTGCCAGCAGCCCAACGTCGGGGGGCCTCTCCTACGAGCAGTACTTC
J: TRBJ2-7; D: NA; size: NA; V: TRBV29-1; CDR3: CSVEDTGSDEQYF; DNA: TGCAGCGTTGAAGATACAGGGTCGGACGAGCAGTACTTC
J: TRBJ1-2; D: NA; size: NA; V: TRBV7-9; CDR3: CASSLAHRESYGYTF; DNA: TGTGCCAGCAGCTTAGCGCATCGGGAGTCATATGGCTACACCTTC
J: TRBJ1-1; D: TRBD1; size: NA; V: TRBV3-1; CDR3: CASTQGGSTEAFF; DNA: TGTGCCAGCACCCAGGGGGGGAGCACTGAAGCTTTCTTT